This TCR beta chain stems from a study of T cells in tumors and immune-related adverse events. Sequenced by immunoSEQ multiplex PCR; TCRdb stores in-frame clones only, minus some. The data contain 450 to 600 clones, about 87% of them seen just once; the ten biggest clones take up 10%. The CDR3 runs 15 residues. Trimming shortened V by 1 base and J by 5 bases, and 17 bases separated the two germline ends. CDR1 is GTSNPN and CDR2 is SVGIG in the germline V gene (reference sequence). This receptor was identified in a female donor with metastatic renal cell carcinoma. The gene calls are TRBV30 and TRBJ1-2; no firm D call. Source: tumor tissue, taken from a patient treated with anti-PD-1 therapy. The CDR3 sequence: CAWSALNSGGYGYTF. The CDR3 DNA sequence: TGTGCCTGGAGTGCCCTTAACTCAGGAGGATATGGCTACACCTTC.